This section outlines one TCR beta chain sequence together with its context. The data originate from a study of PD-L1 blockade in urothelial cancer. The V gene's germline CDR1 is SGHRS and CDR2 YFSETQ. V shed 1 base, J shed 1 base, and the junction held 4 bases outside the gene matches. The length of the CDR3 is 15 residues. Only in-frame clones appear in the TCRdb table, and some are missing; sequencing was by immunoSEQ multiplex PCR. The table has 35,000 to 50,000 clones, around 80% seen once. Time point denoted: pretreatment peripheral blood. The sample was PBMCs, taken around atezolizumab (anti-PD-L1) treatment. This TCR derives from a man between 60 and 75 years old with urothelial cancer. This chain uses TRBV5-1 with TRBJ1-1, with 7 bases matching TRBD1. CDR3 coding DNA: TGCGCCAGCAGCTTGCAGACAGGGAAGAACACTGAAGCTTTCTTT. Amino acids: CASSLQTGKNTEAFF. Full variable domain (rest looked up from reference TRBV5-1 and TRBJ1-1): KAGVTQTPRYLIKTRGQQVTLSCSPISGHRSVSWYQQTPGQGLQFLFEYFSETQRNKGNFPGRFSGRQFSNSRSEMNVSTLELGDSALYLCASSLQTGKNTEAFFGQGTRLTVV.